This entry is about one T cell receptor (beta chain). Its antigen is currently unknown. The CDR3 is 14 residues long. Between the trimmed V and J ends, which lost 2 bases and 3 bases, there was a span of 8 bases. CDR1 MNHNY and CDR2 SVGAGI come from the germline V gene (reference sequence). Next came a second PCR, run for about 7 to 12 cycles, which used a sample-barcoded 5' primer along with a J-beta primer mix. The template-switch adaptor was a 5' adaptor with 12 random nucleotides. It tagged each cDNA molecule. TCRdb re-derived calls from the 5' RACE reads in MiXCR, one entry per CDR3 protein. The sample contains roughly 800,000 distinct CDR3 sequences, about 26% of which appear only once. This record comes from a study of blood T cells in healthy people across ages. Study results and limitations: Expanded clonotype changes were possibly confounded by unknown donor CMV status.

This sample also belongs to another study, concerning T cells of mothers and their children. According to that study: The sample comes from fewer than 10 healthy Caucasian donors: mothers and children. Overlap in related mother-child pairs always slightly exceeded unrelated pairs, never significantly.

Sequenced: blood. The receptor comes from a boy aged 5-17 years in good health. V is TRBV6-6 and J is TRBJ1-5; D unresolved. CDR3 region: CASSYAGNNQPQHF. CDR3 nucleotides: TGTGCCAGCAGTTACGCGGGGAACAATCAGCCCCAGCATTTT.